The T cell receptor (beta chain) under discussion was sequenced for a study of blood T cells in healthy people across ages (dated by TCRdb to between 2015 and 2017). With respect to the entire study: In model experiments, roughly one uniquely barcoded TCR beta cDNA molecule per two T cells was captured by template switching. Four age groups were formed from the donors: young (average approximately 15 years), middle-aged (around 39), aged (under 70) and long-lived (less than 85). The study measured age-related changes in TCR beta repertoire diversity using deep sequencing normalized with unique cDNA molecular identifiers. Two additional independent replicas of 1 million unique cDNA reads from the same blood draw were analyzed for two donors (one aged 18 to 30 and one aged 80 or older). To avoid experimental bias, donors of different ages were distributed randomly across sequencing lanes. General study outcomes and caveats: Compared with the aged group, more naive CD4+ T cells, fewer expanded clones and increased TCR diversity were shown by the long-lived group, suggesting age selection. Total diversity estimates from one million sequenced T cells were considered lower bounds and underestimates. Conclusive comparison of naive and antigen-experienced compartments was prevented by the profiling of bulk unsorted PBMCs. Because the CMV infection status of the donors was unknown, age-related changes in expanded clonotypes may potentially have been confounded. There was a strong correlation between observed TCR beta diversity and the percentage of naive T cells measured by flow cytometry. Observed TCR beta diversity per million T cells fell roughly linearly with age, and a significant reduction was already apparent by age roughly 40.

Libraries were prepared through 5' RACE. Sequencing used an Illumina HiSeq 2500. The second PCR ran for about 6 to 12 cycles and used a J-beta primer mix along with a sample-barcoded 5' primer. A template-switch 5' adaptor carrying 12 random nucleotides introduced a unique molecular identifier onto each TCR beta cDNA molecule. Each sample yielded at least 3 million CDR3-containing paired-end reads. First-strand cDNA was synthesized from all RNA with the Mint cDNA synthesis kit, primed by a TRBC-specific oligonucleotide. After uracil-DNA glycosylase treatment, a first 18-cycle PCR used universal primers M1SS and BC2_uni_R on all cDNA. The authors processed their data as follows. For normalization, 1 million high-quality reads, each with a distinct molecular identifier, were randomly selected from each sample. Instead of being binned into consensus sequences, reads with shared molecular identifiers were discarded. MiTCR, set to a Q25 quality threshold and the strictest error-elimination algorithm, was used for CDR3 identification, clonotype clustering and error correction. A nonparametric unseen species model using Euler transformation provided a lower-bound estimate of total TCR beta diversity. TCRdb itself trimmed the public reads at Q25 with fastp, ran MiXCR and retained productive beta chains. Rows matching on CDR3 protein sequence are summarized as one entry with the most common DNA and genes. Here the V and J calls rest on TCRdb's processing, not on the authors' analysis. Present in this sample are 1,500,000 or so distinct CDR3 sequences, roughly two fifths of which were seen just once. Over 3.5% of the sample rests with the top ten.

Donors were roughly 40 systemically healthy Caucasian individuals from Russia aged roughly 6 to 100 years. Approximately 9 milliliters of peripheral blood were collected from each donor into EDTA-treated Vacutainer tubes. Ficoll-Paque density-gradient centrifugation was used to isolate PBMCs, with at least 6.5 million per sample. Total RNA, at least 6 micrograms per sample, was extracted from PBMCs with Trizol reagent. For every donor, an aliquot of PBMCs went through flow cytometry to measure the percentages of naive CD45RAhigh/CD27high T cells. Points on this clonotype: Its antigen is currently not known. There are no base qualities to consult, and no much larger clone falls within one base.

Material: blood. The clonotype originates from a woman aged 18 to 35 in good health.

The CDR3 region has the sequence CASSWGLAGGPLTDTQYF. The DNA is TGTGCCAGCAGCTGGGGTTTAGCGGGAGGACCTCTTACAGATACGCAGTATTTT. This receptor chain uses TRBV13 and TRBJ2-3; 10 nucleotides in the junction match TRBD2. Taken from the germline V gene (reference sequence), the CDR1 and CDR2 loops are PRHDT and FYEKMQ. Germline trimming amounts to 4 bases on V and 3 bases on J, with 13 as the count of junction bases outside the gene matches. The CDR3 has 18 amino acids, counting the end cysteine and phenylalanine. Just CDR3 DNA is preserved here, 54 bases in frame from base 1.